This T cell receptor beta chain stems from a study of blood T cell repertoires in COVID-19. Assay used: immunoSEQ multiplex PCR; TCRdb lists only in-frame clones, some missing. Of around 220,000 clones listed, roughly 80% are singletons. Trimming took off 0 bases at V and 8 bases at J, with 10 bases between the two ends. Per the germline V gene, CDR1 is LGHNA and CDR2 is YSLEER. This CDR3 contains 13 residues. The TCR originated in a woman over 75 with acute or convalescent COVID-19. The V gene is TRBV4-3, the J gene TRBJ1-2; D not resolved. Sequencing input: peripheral blood. CDR3 nucleotides: TGCGCCAGCAGCCAAGATCAGTGGTACGGCTACACCTTC. Translated, it gives CASSQDQWYGYTF.